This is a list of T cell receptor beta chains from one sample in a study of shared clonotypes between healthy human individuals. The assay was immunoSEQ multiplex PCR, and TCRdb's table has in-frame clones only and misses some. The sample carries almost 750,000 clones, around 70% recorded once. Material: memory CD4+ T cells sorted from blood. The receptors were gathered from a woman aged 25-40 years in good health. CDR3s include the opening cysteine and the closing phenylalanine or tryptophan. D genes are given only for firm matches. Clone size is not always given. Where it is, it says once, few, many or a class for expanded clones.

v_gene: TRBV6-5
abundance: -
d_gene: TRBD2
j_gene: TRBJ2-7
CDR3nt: TGTGCCAGCAGGCCCACGGGACTAGCCCCCTACGAGCAGTACTTC
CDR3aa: CASRPTGLAPYEQYF

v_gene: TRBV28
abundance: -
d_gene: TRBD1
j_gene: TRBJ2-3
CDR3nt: TGTGCCAGCAGTCCCCCGGGACAGGGATCGGATACGCAGTATTTT
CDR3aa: CASSPPGQGSDTQYF

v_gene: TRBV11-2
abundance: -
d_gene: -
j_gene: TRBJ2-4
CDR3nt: TGTGCCAGCAGCTTATCAAGCGCAGGGATTCTAAACATTCAGTACTTC
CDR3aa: CASSLSSAGILNIQYF

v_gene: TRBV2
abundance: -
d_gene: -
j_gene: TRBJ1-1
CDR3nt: TGTGCCAGTCCGGGGGTGTCGAGCACTGAAGCTTTCTTT
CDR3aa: CASPGVSSTEAFF

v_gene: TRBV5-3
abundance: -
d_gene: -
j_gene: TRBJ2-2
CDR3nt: TGTGCCAGAAGCTTGGGACTTGACACCGGGGAGCTGTTTTTT
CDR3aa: CARSLGLDTGELFF

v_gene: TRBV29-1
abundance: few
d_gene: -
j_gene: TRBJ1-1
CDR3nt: TGCAGCGTTGATAGAAGGGGGGGGCCCAACACTGAAGCTTTCTTT
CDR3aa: CSVDRRGGPNTEAFF

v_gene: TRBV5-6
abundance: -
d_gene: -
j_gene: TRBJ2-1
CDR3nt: TGTGCCAGCAGCTTGGAACGGGGTTCGTGGCAAAATGAGCAGTTCTTC
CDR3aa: CASSLERGSWQNEQFF

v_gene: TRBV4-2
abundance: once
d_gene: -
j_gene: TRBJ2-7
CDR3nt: TGTGCCAGCAGCCACCCCCGAAGCCTTTCCCCTTACGAGCAGTACTTC
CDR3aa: CASSHPRSLSPYEQYF

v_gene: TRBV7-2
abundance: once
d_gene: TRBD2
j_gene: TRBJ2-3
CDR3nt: TGTGCCAGCAGCTCCTACGGGACTAGCACTCCTACGCAGTATTTT
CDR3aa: CASSSYGTSTPTQYF

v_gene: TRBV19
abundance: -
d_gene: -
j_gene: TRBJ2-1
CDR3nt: TGTGCCAGTAGTCCCTTCGGAGCTCCCCGTGGTGAGCAGTTCTTC
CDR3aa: CASSPFGAPRGEQFF

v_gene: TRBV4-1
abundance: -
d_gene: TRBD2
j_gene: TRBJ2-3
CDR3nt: TGCGCCAGCAGCCCCGGGAGGGCCTTAACAGATACGCAGTATTTT
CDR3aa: CASSPGRALTDTQYF

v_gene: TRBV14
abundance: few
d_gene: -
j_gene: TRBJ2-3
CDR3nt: TGTGCCAGCAGCTCTCTCCCATATACGCAGTATTTT
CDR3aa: CASSSLPYTQYF

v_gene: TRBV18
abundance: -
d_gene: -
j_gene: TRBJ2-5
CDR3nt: TGTGCCAGCACCGAATCGGGGCCCGGGGAGACCCAGTACTTC
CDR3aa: CASTESGPGETQYF

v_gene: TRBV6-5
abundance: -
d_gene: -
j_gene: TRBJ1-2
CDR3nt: TGTGCCAGCAGGGGTAGGATTGCAGGAGGCTACACCTTC
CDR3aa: CASRGRIAGGYTF

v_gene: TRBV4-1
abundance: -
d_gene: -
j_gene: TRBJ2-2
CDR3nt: TGCGCCAGCAGTCTGAGGGGGGCGAACACCGGGGAGCTGTTTTTT
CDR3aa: CASSLRGANTGELFF

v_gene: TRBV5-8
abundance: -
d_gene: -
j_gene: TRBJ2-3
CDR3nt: TGTGCCAGCAGCCTGAGAGATACGCAGTATTTT
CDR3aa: CASSLRDTQYF

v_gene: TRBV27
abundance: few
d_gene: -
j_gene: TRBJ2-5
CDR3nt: TGTGCCAGCAGTCCACCAGCCTCAAGGGGAGAGACCCAGTACTTC
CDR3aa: CASSPPASRGETQYF

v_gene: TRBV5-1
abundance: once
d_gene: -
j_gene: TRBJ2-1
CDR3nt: TGCGCCAGCAGCTCCGGGACGGAGGGCCTCAATGAGCAGTTCTTC
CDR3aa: CASSSGTEGLNEQFF

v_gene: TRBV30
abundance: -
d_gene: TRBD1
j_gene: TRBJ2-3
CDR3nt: TGTGCCTGGAGTGGACCAGACAGGGGCTTCACAGATACGCAGTATTTT
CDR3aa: CAWSGPDRGFTDTQYF

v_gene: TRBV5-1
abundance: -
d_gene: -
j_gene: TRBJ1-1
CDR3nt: TGCGCCAGCAGCTTTTCTGAGTCGGGGGGTGAAGCTTTCTTT
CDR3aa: CASSFSESGGEAFF

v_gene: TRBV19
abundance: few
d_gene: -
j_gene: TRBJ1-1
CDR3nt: TGTGCCAGTACCTTTCCCGACAGCAACACTGAAGCTTTCTTT
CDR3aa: CASTFPDSNTEAFF

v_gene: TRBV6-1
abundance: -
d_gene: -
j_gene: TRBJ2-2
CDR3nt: TGTGCCAGCTCCCAGGGCACCAACACCGGGGAGCTGTTTTTT
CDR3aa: CASSQGTNTGELFF

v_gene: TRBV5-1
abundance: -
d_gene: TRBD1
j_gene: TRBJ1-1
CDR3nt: TGCGCCAGCAGCTGGAGGACAGGGGGTGAAGCTTTCTTT
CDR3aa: CASSWRTGGEAFF

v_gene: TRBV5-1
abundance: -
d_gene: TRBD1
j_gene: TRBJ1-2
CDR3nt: TGCGCCAGCAGCCCGGGACAGGGTGGCTATGGCTACACCTTC
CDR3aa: CASSPGQGGYGYTF

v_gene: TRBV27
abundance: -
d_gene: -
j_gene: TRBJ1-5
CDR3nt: TGTGCCAGCAGTTTATGCCCTTCCGGGAGCGGGCCCATGTATAGCAATCAGCCCCAGCATTTT
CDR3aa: CASSLCPSGSGPMYSNQPQHF

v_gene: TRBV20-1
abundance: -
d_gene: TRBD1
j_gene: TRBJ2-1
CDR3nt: TGCAGTTCAGGGGGCCAGCTTGAGCAGTTCTTC
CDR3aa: CSSGGQLEQFF

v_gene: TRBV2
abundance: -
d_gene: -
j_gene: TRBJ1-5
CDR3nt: TGTGCCAGCAGTGAAGGACGGAATAGCAATCAGCCCCAGCATTTT
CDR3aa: CASSEGRNSNQPQHF

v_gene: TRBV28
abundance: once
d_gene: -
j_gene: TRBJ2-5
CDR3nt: TGTGCCAGCTCAGGACAGGGAGGGATCCAAGAGACCCAGTACTTC
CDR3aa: CASSGQGGIQETQYF

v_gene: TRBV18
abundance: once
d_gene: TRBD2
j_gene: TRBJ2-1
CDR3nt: TGTGCCAGCACGAAAACCGGGACTAGCGGGATGGAGCAGTTCTTC
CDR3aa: CASTKTGTSGMEQFF

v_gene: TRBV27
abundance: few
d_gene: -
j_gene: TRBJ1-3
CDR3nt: TGTGCCAGCGGACAGCTCTCTGGAAACACCATATATTTT
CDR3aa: CASGQLSGNTIYF

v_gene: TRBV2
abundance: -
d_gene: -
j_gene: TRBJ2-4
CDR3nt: TGTGCCAGCAGTGTGATGGGGGGCGCGTTTGCCAAAAACATTCAGTACTTC
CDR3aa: CASSVMGGAFAKNIQYF

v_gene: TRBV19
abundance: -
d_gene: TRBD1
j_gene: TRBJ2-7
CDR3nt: TGTGCCAGTAGTCCCCGACAGGGGGGCACCTACGAGCAGTACTTC
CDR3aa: CASSPRQGGTYEQYF

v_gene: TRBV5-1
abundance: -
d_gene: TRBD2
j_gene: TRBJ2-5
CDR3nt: TGCGCCAGCAGCCCCGGGACTAGCGGGACCTGGCTCCAAGAGACCCAGTACTTC
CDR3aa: CASSPGTSGTWLQETQYF

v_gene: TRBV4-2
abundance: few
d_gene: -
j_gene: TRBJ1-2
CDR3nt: TGTGCCAGCAGCCAAGCCAAGGGCTATGGCTACACCTTC
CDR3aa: CASSQAKGYGYTF

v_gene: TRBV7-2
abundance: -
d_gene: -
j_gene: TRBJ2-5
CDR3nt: TGTGCCAGCAGCCCACTAGTGGGACAAGAGACCCAGTACTTC
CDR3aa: CASSPLVGQETQYF

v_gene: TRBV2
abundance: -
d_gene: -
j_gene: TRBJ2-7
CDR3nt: TGTGCCAGCCAGGGGGAGGTCGAGCAGTACTTC
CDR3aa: CASQGEVEQYF

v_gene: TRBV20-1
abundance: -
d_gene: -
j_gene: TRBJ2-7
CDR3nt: TGCAGTGCTAGACTATCGGGCGAGCAGTACTTC
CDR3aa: CSARLSGEQYF

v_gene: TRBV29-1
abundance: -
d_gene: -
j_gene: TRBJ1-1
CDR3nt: TGCAGCGTTTCCCCTCCTTCGAACACTGAAGCTTTCTTT
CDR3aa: CSVSPPSNTEAFF

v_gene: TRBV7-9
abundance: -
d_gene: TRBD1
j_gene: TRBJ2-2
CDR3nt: TGTGCCAGCAGCTTAGGGACAGGGCACACCGGGGAGCTGTTTTTT
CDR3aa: CASSLGTGHTGELFF

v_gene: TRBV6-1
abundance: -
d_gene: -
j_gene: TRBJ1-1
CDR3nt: TGTGCCAGCAGTCGACAAAACACTGAAGCTTTCTTT
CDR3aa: CASSRQNTEAFF

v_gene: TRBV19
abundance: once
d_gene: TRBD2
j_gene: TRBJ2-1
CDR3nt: TGTGCCAGTACCGCGGGAGTGGCCTACAATGAGCAGTTCTTC
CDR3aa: CASTAGVAYNEQFF

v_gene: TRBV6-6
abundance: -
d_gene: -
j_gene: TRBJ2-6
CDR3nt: TGTGCCAGCAGTTACGGGGGGCGGGGTCCCAACGTCCTGACTTTC
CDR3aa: CASSYGGRGPNVLTF

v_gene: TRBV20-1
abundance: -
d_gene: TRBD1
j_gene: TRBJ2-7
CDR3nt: TGCAGCGGGGGCAGGGGGCCCGAGCAGTACTTC
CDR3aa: CSGGRGPEQYF

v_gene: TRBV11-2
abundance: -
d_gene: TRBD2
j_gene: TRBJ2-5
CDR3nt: TGTGCCAGCAGCTTAGTAGGTAGCGGGAGGGCCATGGAGACCCAGTACTTC
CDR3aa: CASSLVGSGRAMETQYF

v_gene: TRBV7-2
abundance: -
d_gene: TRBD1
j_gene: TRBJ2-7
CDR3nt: TGTGCCAGCAGCTTGGGCCTCGGGACAGGGGGGTCCTACGAGCAGTACTTC
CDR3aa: CASSLGLGTGGSYEQYF

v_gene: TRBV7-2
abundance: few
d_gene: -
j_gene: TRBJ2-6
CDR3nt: TGTGCCAGCAGCTTAGGTCGCTCTGGGGCCAACGTCCTGACTTTC
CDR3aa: CASSLGRSGANVLTF

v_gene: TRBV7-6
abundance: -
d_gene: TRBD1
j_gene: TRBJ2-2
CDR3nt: TGTGCCAGCAGCGGAACAGGGGGCGTGAACGGGGAGCTGTTTTTT
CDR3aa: CASSGTGGVNGELFF

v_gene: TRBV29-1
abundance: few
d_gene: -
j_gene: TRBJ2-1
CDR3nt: TGCAGCGTCGATCGGACAGCCAATTCAGAGCAGTTCTTC
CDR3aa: CSVDRTANSEQFF

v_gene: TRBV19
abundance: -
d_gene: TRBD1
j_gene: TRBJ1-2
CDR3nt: TGTGCCAGTAGAACCCCGGGACAGAGCTATGGCTACACCTTC
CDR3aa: CASRTPGQSYGYTF

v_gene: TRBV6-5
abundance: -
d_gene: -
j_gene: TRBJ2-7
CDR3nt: TGTGCCAGCTCAAGTCGGGGCGGTCCTACCTACGAGCAGTACTTC
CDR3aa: CASSSRGGPTYEQYF